Below, 32 T cell receptor beta chains from the same sample are listed, as sequenced in a study of cytomegalovirus exposure and HLA in healthy donors. Use of 60 Vbeta and 13 Jbeta primers characterized the PCR. The data were produced by immunoSEQ multiplex PCR, yet TCRdb's version contains in-frame clones alone and is incomplete. The sample records about 30,000 clones, approximately 87% being singletons. Input material: PBMCs. These TCRs come from a boy under 18 in good health and CMV-seronegative.

This clone was detected only a few times. V and J are TRBV4-2 and TRBJ2-6, with D maybe TRBD1 (5 bases). The CDR3 consists of 17 residues. V lost 6 bases, J lost 0 bases, and 15 bases lay in between. Per germline, CDR1 LGHNA and CDR2 YNFKEQ. In DNA form, the CDR3 reads TGTGCCAGCAGTCACCTCGACAGCCTCTCTGGGGCCAACGTCCTGACTTTC. Its protein product is CASSHLDSLSGANVLTF.

This chain connects TRBV18 to TRBJ2-5; possible D gene TRBD2, 5 bases. The CDR3 is 14 amino acids. CDR1 is KGHSH, CDR2 LQKENI, per germline. Trimming removed 2 bases from V and 2 bases from J, with 9 bases in between. The CDR3 sequence: CASSPSGLQETQYF. DNA for the CDR3: TGTGCCAGCTCACCAAGCGGATTACAAGAGACCCAGTACTTC. The full variable domain, in which reference TRBV18 and TRBJ2-5 provide the parts outside the CDR3, is NAGVMQNPRHLVRRRGQEARLRCSPMKGHSHVYWYRQLPEEGLKFMVYLQKENIIDESGMPKERFSAEFPKEGPSILRIQQVVRGDSAAYFCASSPSGLQETQYFGPGTRLLVL.

V usage is TRBV27 and J usage is TRBJ2-3; 12 nucleotides align to TRBD2. This CDR3 has 18 residues. The ends lost 2 bases at V and 1 base at J; junction bases unmatched: 7. Germline V CDR1 and CDR2: MNHEY, SMNVEV (reference sequence). DNA of the CDR3: TGTGCCAGCAGTTTAGTAGGACTAGCGGGGAAGGGCACAGATACGCAGTATTTT. Its translation is CASSLVGLAGKGTDTQYF.

The rearrangement uses TRBV6-1 and TRBJ2-7; 10 nucleotides match TRBD1. Germline loops: CDR1 MNHNS, CDR2 SASEGT. With 3 bases clipped from V and 4 bases from J, the junction kept 18 bases outside the gene matches. The CDR3 is made up of 19 amino acids. CDR3: CASSDVWGVGQGVFYEQYF. CDR3 sequence (DNA): TGTGCCAGCAGTGACGTCTGGGGAGTCGGACAGGGGGTTTTTTACGAGCAGTACTTC.

This chain joins TRBV2 and TRBJ1-2, with D possibly being TRBD1 (5 bases). The CDR3 sequence is 12 residues long. Germline assignment: CDR1 SNHLY and CDR2 FYNNEI. V lost 11 bases and J lost 8, with 18 bases in between. The DNA for the CDR3 is TGTGCCGCCGAGGGACTGCCCACCGGCTACACCTTC. Protein product: CAAEGLPTGYTF.

V is TRBV29-1 and J is TRBJ2-2, with D perhaps TRBD1 (6 bases). This CDR3 is built from 11 residues. Germline V gene data show CDR1 as SQVTM and CDR2 as ANQGSEA. V was trimmed by 4 bases and J by 7 bases, leaving 7 bases between them. The CDR3, as DNA: TGCAGCGTTGGGGACATCGGGGAGCTGTTTTTT. Translated: CSVGDIGELFF.

This clone was observed a single time. The rearrangement uses TRBV7-9 and TRBJ2-7, with 14 bases fitting TRBD2. Losses at the gene ends were 5 bases for V and 3 bases for J; bases not matched to a gene: 3. CDR1 is SEHNR, CDR2 FQNEAQ, per germline (reference sequence). The CDR3 consists of 15 residues. This CDR3 is CASSPGTSGGYEQYF. CDR3 nucleotides: TGTGCCAGCAGCCCGGGGACTAGCGGGGGCTACGAGCAGTACTTC.

This sequence joins TRBV5-4 and TRBJ2-5; no clear D gene. The DNA end is more similar to TRBJ2-7, so the J call may be wrong. The CDR3 runs to 12 residues. CDR1 is SGHNT and CDR2 is YYREEE in the germline V gene (reference sequence). This chain's CDR3 is CASSLDSNEQYF. Written as DNA, the CDR3 is TGTGCCAGCAGCTTGGACAGTAACGAGCAGTACTTC.

V is TRBV7-9 and J is TRBJ2-5; D is ambiguous. The DNA end is a closer match to TRBJ2-7, so the J assignment may be wrong. Germline V gene sequence: CDR1 SEHNR, CDR2 FQNEAQ (reference sequence). The CDR3 runs to 15 residues. CDR3 protein: CASSLVQAGIYEQYF. DNA for the CDR3: TGTGCCAGCAGCTTGGTCCAGGCAGGCATCTACGAGCAGTACTTC.

The V gene is TRBV4-1, the J gene TRBJ1-4; perhaps TRBD1 as D (6 bases). This CDR3 is 15 amino acids long. CDR1 and CDR2 (germline): MGHRA, YSYEKL. Trimming stripped 3 bases from V and 2 bases from J, with 10 bases between. CDR3: CASSHRQATNEKLFF. DNA of the CDR3: TGCGCCAGCAGCCATAGACAGGCCACTAATGAAAAACTGTTTTTT.

The V call is TRBV5-1, the J call TRBJ2-7; D not resolved. CDR3 length: 13 amino acids. Trimming left V 3 bases short and J 5 bases short, with 12 bases between. Germline V gene sequence: CDR1 SGHRS, CDR2 YFSETQ. CDR3 in amino acids: CASSYNPTNEQYF. The CDR3 nucleotides are TGCGCCAGCAGCTACAACCCGACAAACGAGCAGTACTTC.

This clone was recorded once. This rearrangement joins TRBV19 to TRBJ2-7; possible D gene TRBD1, 6 bases. V was pared by 5 bases and J by 4 bases, with 15 bases between. Germline lookup yields CDR1 LNHDA and CDR2 SQIVND (reference sequence). There are 14 residues in the CDR3. Written as DNA, the CDR3 is TGTGCCAGTAGTCCCTGGCAGGGGAAGTACGAGCAGTACTTC. Translating it yields CASSPWQGKYEQYF.

V gene TRBV19 combines with J gene TRBJ2-7, with 7 bases lining up with TRBD1. The CDR3 covers 14 residues. J was trimmed by 2 bases and V by 3 bases; bases with no gene match: 4. Looked up from germline, CDR1 is LNHDA and CDR2 is SQIVND (reference sequence). The CDR3 here is CASSIRDSTYEQYF. In nucleotides, the CDR3 is TGTGCCAGTAGTATCCGGGACAGTACCTACGAGCAGTACTTC.

The gene calls are TRBV28 and TRBJ2-7; D is undetermined. V lost 3 bases, J lost 0 bases, and 9 bases lay in between. Germline CDR1 MDHEN, CDR2 SYDVKM. CDR3 length: 14 amino acids. The CDR3 DNA reads as TGTGCCAGCAGTTTCCTCTCGTTCTCCTACGAGCAGTACTTC. Its translation: CASSFLSFSYEQYF.

For the CDR3, the DNA is TGTGCCAGCAGTGAATGGGCAGCGGGGAATGAGCAGTTCTTC. Translation gives CASSEWAAGNEQFF. This chain connects TRBV2 to TRBJ2-1, with 7 bases matching TRBD2. CDR1 is SNHLY and CDR2 is FYNNEI in the germline V gene. The CDR3 length is 14 residues. The ends lost 2 bases at V and 7 bases at J; junction bases unmatched: 5.

The V call is TRBV4-3, the J call TRBJ1-4, with TRBD1 as a possible D gene (5 bases). Trimming removed 4 bases from V and 7 bases from J, with 13 bases in between. Germline CDR1 is LGHNA and CDR2 is YSLEER. This CDR3 region has 14 residues. The CDR3 is CASSRHGGVEKLFF. The CDR3 nucleotides read TGCGCCAGCAGCCGCCATGGGGGGGTTGAAAAACTGTTTTTT.

The chain links TRBV28 to TRBJ1-6; 10 bases fit TRBD1. The V segment lost 5 bases and the J segment 5 bases; nucleotides outside the gene matches: 3. The CDR3 contains 15 residues. CDR1 MDHEN and CDR2 SYDVKM come from the germline V gene. The CDR3 protein is CASSPGTGDNSPLHF. The CDR3 DNA follows: TGTGCCAGCAGTCCCGGGACAGGGGATAATTCACCCCTCCACTTT.

This chain links TRBV5-1 with TRBJ1-1; TRBD1 agrees at 8 bases. The CDR3 covers 15 residues. CDR1 is SGHRS and CDR2 is YFSETQ in the germline V gene. J lost 0 bases, V lost 0 bases, and 1 base had no gene match. The CDR3, as DNA: TGCGCCAGCAGCTTGGGACAGGGGCTGAACACTGAAGCTTTCTTT. Translated: CASSLGQGLNTEAFF.

This chain uses TRBV7-2 with TRBJ2-5, with 9 bases identical to TRBD1. V dropped 2 bases and J dropped 2; count of bases not matched to a gene: 6. The V gene's germline CDR1 is SGHTA and CDR2 FQGNSA. The CDR3 is made up of 16 amino acids. CDR3 in DNA: TGTGCCAGCAGCTTATCTTGGACAGGGGCGCAAGAGACCCAGTACTTC. It yields the protein CASSLSWTGAQETQYF.

This chain joins TRBV7-9 and TRBJ2-7; D unclear. Trimming cost V 6 bases and J 0 bases, with 12 bases left between them. The germline V gene encodes CDR1 SEHNR and CDR2 FQNEAQ (reference sequence). The CDR3 extends over 14 amino acids. Written as DNA, the CDR3 is TGTGCCAGCAGTCCCGCCAACAACTCCTACGAGCAGTACTTC. It yields the protein CASSPANNSYEQYF.

V usage is TRBV6-1 and J usage is TRBJ1-1; no firm D call. V dropped 1 base and J dropped 5 bases, with 11 bases sitting between them. The CDR3 has 14 residues. Germline CDR1 reads MNHNS; CDR2 reads SASEGT. The CDR3 reads CASSEGEEVTEAFF. The DNA of the CDR3 is TGTGCCAGCAGTGAAGGGGAGGAGGTTACTGAAGCTTTCTTT.

The chain couples TRBV9 to TRBJ2-5; 9 bases align to TRBD1. TRBJ2-7 matches the DNA end more closely, so the J call is doubtful. In germline, CDR1 is SGDLS, CDR2 YYNGEE. The length of the CDR3 is 15 residues. The CDR3 DNA reads as TGTGCCAGCAGCGTAAGGGGACAGGGAGGCTACGAGCAGTACTTC. This translates into CASSVRGQGGYEQYF.

The V and J genes are TRBV10-1 and TRBJ2-7, with TRBD1 identical over 11 bases. J lost 4 bases, V lost 6 bases, and 5 bases had no gene match. From germline, CDR1 is WNHNN and CDR2 SYGVQD (reference sequence). CDR3 length: 14 residues. As DNA, the CDR3 is TGCGCCAGCAGCTTCGGGACAGGGGGTTACGAGCAGTACTTC. Translating it yields CASSFGTGGYEQYF.

V is TRBV6-1 and J is TRBJ2-3, with D unclear. The germline V gene encodes CDR1 MNHNS and CDR2 SASEGT. Deletions cut 0 bases from V and 2 bases from J, with 6 bases between. This CDR3 contains 14 residues. CDR3 loop: CASSEAQATDTQYF. As DNA, the CDR3 is TGTGCCAGCAGTGAAGCTCAGGCCACAGATACGCAGTATTTT.

The chain recombines TRBV5-6 with TRBJ2-7; D remains unclear. The CDR3 length is 14 residues. Trimming removed 2 bases from V and 1 base from J, with 10 bases in between. Looked up from germline, CDR1 is SGHDT and CDR2 is YYEEEE. The CDR3 reads CASSFGSDSYEQYF. Here the CDR3 DNA reads TGTGCCAGCAGCTTCGGGTCGGATTCCTACGAGCAGTACTTC.

The chain recombines TRBV7-9 with TRBJ2-5, with 11 bases aligning to TRBD2. Germline V gene sequence: CDR1 SEHNR, CDR2 FQNEAQ (reference sequence). The CDR3 loop spans 16 amino acids. The junction had 5 bases not matched to a gene; V was cut back by 1 base and J by 4 bases. This chain's CDR3 is CASSLGPSGGIETQYF. The CDR3 region has the DNA TGTGCCAGCAGCTTAGGGCCTAGCGGGGGGATAGAGACCCAGTACTTC.

The rearrangement links TRBV25-1 to TRBJ2-5; unclear D gene. Trimming shortened V by 2 bases and J by 5 bases, and 6 bases separated the two germline ends. The CDR3 loop spans 12 amino acids. In germline, CDR1 is MGHDK, CDR2 SYGVNS. CDR3 DNA sequence: TGTGCCAGCAGTGAACGCCAGGAGACCCAGTACTTC. This encodes CASSERQETQYF.

The chain links TRBV5-4 to TRBJ2-1; TRBD2 matches at 11 bases. Germline V CDR1 and CDR2: SGHNT, YYREEE (reference sequence). The CDR3 totals 15 residues. The junction had 7 bases not matched to a gene; V was cut back by 4 bases and J by 7 bases. The CDR3, as DNA: TGTGCCAGCAGCGGCACTAGCGGGGGTAATAATGAGCAGTTCTTC. Its translation is CASSGTSGGNNEQFF.

The chain links TRBV6-4 to TRBJ2-2, with 7 nucleotides matching TRBD2. CDR1 is MRHNA, CDR2 SNTAGT, per germline. Unmatched junction bases numbered 2, after V lost 4 bases and J lost 3 bases. There are 14 residues in the CDR3. The CDR3 DNA is TGTGCCAGCAGTGGGCTAGCGGACACCGGGGAGCTGTTTTTT. The encoded protein is CASSGLADTGELFF.

For this clone: One end of the junction does not line up with germline, which may come from a read error. This sequence joins TRBV6-5 and TRBJ2-7; D may be TRBD1 (5 bases). The CDR3 length is 13 residues. Germline lookup yields CDR1 MNHEY and CDR2 SVGAGI. The CDR3 region is CASSYSRVDEQYF. The CDR3 DNA follows: TGTGCCAGCAGCTACTCCAGGGTAGACGAGCAGTACTTC.

This chain joins TRBV4-1 and TRBJ1-5; TRBD1 matches 10 bases. Trimming removed 0 bases from V and 0 bases from J; junction bases left unmatched: 5. Germline assignment: CDR1 MGHRA and CDR2 YSYEKL. The CDR3 has 18 amino acids. DNA for the CDR3: TGCGCCAGCAGCCAAGATCCGGACAGGGGGTTTAGCAATCAGCCCCAGCATTTT. Encoded protein: CASSQDPDRGFSNQPQHF.

V is TRBV18 and J is TRBJ1-6; D is uncertain. CDR1 is KGHSH, CDR2 LQKENI, per germline. The CDR3 consists of 16 residues. V lost 3 bases and J 9 bases, leaving 18 bases between the germline ends. Written as DNA, the CDR3 is TGTGCCAGCTCACCGAACCCCAAGCCCGTTCCTTCACCCCTCCACTTT. It encodes CASSPNPKPVPSPLHF. Drawing the rest from reference TRBV18 and TRBJ1-6, the complete variable domain is NAGVMQNPRHLVRRRGQEARLRCSPMKGHSHVYWYRQLPEEGLKFMVYLQKENIIDESGMPKERFSAEFPKEGPSILRIQQVVRGDSAAYFCASSPNPKPVPSPLHFGNGTRLTVT.